Sequencing of this T cell receptor beta chain was carried out in a study of cytomegalovirus exposure and HLA in healthy donors. Whole-study findings and limits: Most TCR sequences were uncommon, yet certain public TCRs appeared in many donors. Analysis was carried out at a later point, and it linked a missense DCLRE1C variant to TCR beta V- and J-gene trimming.

PCR amplification relied on 60 Vbeta primers (plus 13 Jbeta primers). Sequencing used immunoSEQ multiplex PCR; TCRdb keeps in-frame clones, though not all of them. The data hold more than 95,000 clones, with 78% observed a single time. The V segment lost 5 bases and the J segment 7 bases; nucleotides outside the gene matches: 10. Per germline, CDR1 SEHNR and CDR2 FQNEAQ (reference sequence). This CDR3 region has 16 residues. As for this clone: Its antigen is as yet unknown.

The sequenced material came from PBMCs. The receptor comes from a woman aged 40 to 50 in good health and CMV-seronegative. This sequence joins TRBV7-9 and TRBJ2-2; 10 bases agree with TRBD1. This CDR3 is CASSIPGQGINGELFF. The CDR3 bases are TGTGCCAGCAGCATACCGGGACAGGGGATTAACGGGGAGCTGTTTTTT.